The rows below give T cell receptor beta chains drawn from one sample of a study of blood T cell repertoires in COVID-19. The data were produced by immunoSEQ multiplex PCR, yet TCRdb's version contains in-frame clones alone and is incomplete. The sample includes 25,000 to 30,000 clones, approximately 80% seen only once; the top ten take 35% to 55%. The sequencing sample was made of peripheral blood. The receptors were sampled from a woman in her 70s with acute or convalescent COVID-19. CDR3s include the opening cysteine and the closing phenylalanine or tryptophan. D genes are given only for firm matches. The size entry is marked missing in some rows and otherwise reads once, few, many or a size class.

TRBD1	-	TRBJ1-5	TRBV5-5	TGTGCCAGCAGCATAAAGACAGGGGTGGATCAGCCCCAGCATTTT	CASSIKTGVDQPQHF
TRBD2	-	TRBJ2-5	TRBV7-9	TGTGCCAGCAGCTTTGGGACTAGCGGAGAGACCCAGTACTTC	CASSFGTSGETQYF
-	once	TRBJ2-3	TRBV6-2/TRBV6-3	TGTGCCAGCAGTTACGCGGCAAGCACAGATACGCAGTATTTT	CASSYAASTDTQYF
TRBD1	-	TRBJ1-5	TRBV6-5	TGTGCCAGCACCGTAACAACAGGGGCAAATCAGCCCCAGCATTTT	CASTVTTGANQPQHF
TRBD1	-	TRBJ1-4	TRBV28	TGTGCCAGCAGTTTCTACCGACAGGGATTTGGGGAAAAACTGTTTTTT	CASSFYRQGFGEKLFF
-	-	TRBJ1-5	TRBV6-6	TGTGCCAGCACTTCACACCAGGGGACGGGGAATCAGCCCCAGCATTTT	CASTSHQGTGNQPQHF
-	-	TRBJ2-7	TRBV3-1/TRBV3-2	TGTGCCAGCAGCCAAGAGAGGGCTCTCCAACCATACGAGCAGTACTTC	CASSQERALQPYEQYF
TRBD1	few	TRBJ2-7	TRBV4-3	TGCGCCAGCAGCCCCCGGACAGGGTGGGCTTTAGAGCAGTACTTC	CASSPRTGWALEQYF
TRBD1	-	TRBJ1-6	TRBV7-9	TGTGCCAGCAGCCCTTCGCAGGGGGCGCTTTCACCCCTCCACTTT	CASSPSQGALSPLHF
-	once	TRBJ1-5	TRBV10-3	TGTGCCATCCCCCTCACAGGGAATAGCAATCAGCCCCAGCATTTT	CAIPLTGNSNQPQHF
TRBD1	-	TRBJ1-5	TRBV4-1	TGCGCCAGCAGCCACGGACAGGACCCTTATCAGCCCCAGCATTTT	CASSHGQDPYQPQHF
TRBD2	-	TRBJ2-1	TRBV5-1	TGCGCCAGCAGCTTGGCGACTAGCAGACTAGACAATGAGCAGTTCTTC	CASSLATSRLDNEQFF
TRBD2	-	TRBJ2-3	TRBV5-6	TGTGCCAGCAGCATCTACCGACTAGCGGGAGACCCCCATACGCAGTATTTT	CASSIYRLAGDPHTQYF
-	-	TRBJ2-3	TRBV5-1	TGCGCCAGCAGCTTGGCCCCACCGGGGGGCCCAGATACGCAGTATTTT	CASSLAPPGGPDTQYF
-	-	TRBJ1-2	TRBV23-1	TGCGCCAGCAGTCAATCGCATAGACAGAGCTATGGCTACACCTTC	CASSQSHRQSYGYTF
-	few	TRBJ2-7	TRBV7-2	TGTGCCAGCAGCTTAGAACACTACGAGCAGTACTTC	CASSLEHYEQYF
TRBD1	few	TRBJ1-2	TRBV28	TGTGCCAGCGTTCCCGGACAGGGTATGGTTGGCTACACCTTC	CASVPGQGMVGYTF
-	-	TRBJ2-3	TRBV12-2	TGTGCAAGTCGCATATGGACTAGCGGGACCTCAACAGGGTGCACAGATACGCAGTATTTT	CASRIWTSGTSTGCTDTQYF
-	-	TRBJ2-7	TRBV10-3	TGTGCCATCAGTGAGTCTAGATCGGTCGACTACGAGCAGTACTTC	CAISESRSVDYEQYF
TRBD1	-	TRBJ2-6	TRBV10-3	TGTGCCATCAGTGAGCCGACCGGGACAGGGCTCTCTGGGGCCAACGTCCTGACTTTC	CAISEPTGTGLSGANVLTF
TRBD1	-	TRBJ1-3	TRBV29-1	TGCAGCGTTGTACAGGGGGACTCTGGAAACACCATATATTTT	CSVVQGDSGNTIYF
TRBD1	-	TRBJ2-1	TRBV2	TGTGCCAGCAGTTCCCGGGACAGGGACTACAATGAGCAGTTCTTC	CASSSRDRDYNEQFF
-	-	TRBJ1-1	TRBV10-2	TGCGCCAGCAGTTCCACGGGGTCGGGCACTGAAGCTTTCTTT	CASSSTGSGTEAFF
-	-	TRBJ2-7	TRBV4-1	TGCGCCAGCAGCCAACACCAGGGGAGTTACGAGCAGTACTTC	CASSQHQGSYEQYF
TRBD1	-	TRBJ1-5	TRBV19	TGTGCCAGTAGTAGGGACAGAGATCAGCCCCGGCATTTT	CASSRDRDQPRHF
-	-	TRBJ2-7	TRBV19	TGTGCCAGTAGCAGGACAGTCCAACCCCTCTACGAGCAGTACTTC	CASSRTVQPLYEQYF
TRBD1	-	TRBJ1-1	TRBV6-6	TGTGCCAGCAGTCTGCGGACAGGAGAGGGAATGAACACTGAAGCTTTCTTT	CASSLRTGEGMNTEAFF
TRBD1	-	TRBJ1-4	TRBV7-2	TGTGCCAGCAATCCGGGACAGGGGGCAAGAAGGGAAAAACTGTTTTTT	CASNPGQGARREKLFF
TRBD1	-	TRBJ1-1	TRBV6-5	TGTGCCAGCAGGAACAGGGGCCTGGGAACTGAAGCTTTCTTT	CASRNRGLGTEAFF
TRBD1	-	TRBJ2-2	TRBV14	TGTGCCAGCGACAGGGATAACACCGGGGAGCTGTTTTTT	CASDRDNTGELFF
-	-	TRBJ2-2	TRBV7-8	TGTGCCAGCAGCCTTTTTGTGGGGGCCGACACCGGGGAGCTGTTTTTT	CASSLFVGADTGELFF
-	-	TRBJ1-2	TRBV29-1	TGCAGCGTTGGGCTGGCGGAAAGGGGCTACACCTTC	CSVGLAERGYTF
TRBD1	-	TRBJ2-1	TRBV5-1	TGCGCCAGCAGCTTGGTAGGGGGCGCCTACAATGAGCAGTTCTTC	CASSLVGGAYNEQFF
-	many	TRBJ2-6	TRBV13	TGTGCCAGCAGCTCGAGACAAACTGGGGCCAACGTCCTGACTTTC	CASSSRQTGANVLTF
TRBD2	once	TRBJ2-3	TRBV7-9	TGTGCCAGCAGCTTAGTGAGCGGGGGGTTCACAGATACGCAGTATTTT	CASSLVSGGFTDTQYF
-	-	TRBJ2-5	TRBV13	TGTGCCAGCAGCGAGAGTGGGTTGAGGGGGAAAGAGACCCAGTACTTC	CASSESGLRGKETQYF
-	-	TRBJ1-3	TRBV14	TGTGCCAGCAGCCAACAGGGTACAGCTGGAAACACCATATATTTT	CASSQQGTAGNTIYF
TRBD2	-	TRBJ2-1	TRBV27	TGTGCCAGCAGTTGGTTAGCGGGATCCTCGGAGCAGTTCTTC	CASSWLAGSSEQFF
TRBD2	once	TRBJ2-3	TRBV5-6	TGTGCCAGCAGCTTCTACCTAGCGGGATATGTAGATACGCAGTATTTT	CASSFYLAGYVDTQYF